This record covers a single TCR beta chain. Its antigen is undetermined. Sequencing of cultured CD4+ T cell DNA used the Oncomine TCR Beta short-read assay. TCRdb used MiXCR to reprocess the PCR reads, holding one entry per CDR3 protein. The top ten hold about 11% of the sample, which has over 9,500 distinct CDR3 sequences, 76% seen once. These data are taken from a study of vaccination and CD4 T cells after COVID-19. The treatment was: approximately 9-day PBMC culture with coronavirus spike peptide pools or control peptides (ViraFEST assay). V was pared by 5 bases and J by 8 bases, with 2 bases of the junction left unmatched. Germline CDR1 reads GTSNPN; CDR2 reads SVGIG (reference sequence). This CDR3 comprises 11 residues.

This receptor was taken from a human donor who had recovered from COVID-19. The chain combines TRBV30 with TRBJ1-2; 10 bases fit TRBD1. What was sequenced was CD4+ T cells from blood, cultured in vitro. This CDR3 is CAWDRGLGYTF. The CDR3 region has the DNA TGTGCCTGGGACAGGGGGCTCGGCTACACCTTC.